The entry that follows covers one T cell receptor beta chain sequence. The sample belongs to a study of CD8 T cells in Susac syndrome. Random hexamers were used to reverse transcribe an amount of roughly 0.5 to 1 ug RNA. TCRdb passed the immunoSEQ multiplex PCR reads through MiXCR, listing each CDR3 protein once. The table shows about 250,000 distinct CDR3 sequences, with 85% to 95% occurring only once. Germline V gene lookup returns CDR1 DFQATT and CDR2 SNEGSKA (reference sequence). The length of the CDR3 is 14 residues. With 0 bases removed from V and 10 bases from J, the gap between germline ends came to 13 bases. It was negative isolation that provided the CD8+ and CD4+ T cells, whereas TEMRA cells were enriched by FACS.

This receptor was obtained from a human donor with multiple sclerosis. This chain joins TRBV20-1 and TRBJ1-6; weak D call: TRBD1 (5 bases). The sample taken for sequencing was CD4+ T cells from PBMCs. CDR3 loop: CSARDRREGSPLHF. Here the CDR3 DNA reads TGCAGTGCTAGAGATCGCAGGGAAGGCTCACCCCTCCACTTT.